The entry below describes one T cell receptor beta chain. Its antigen is currently unknown. Assay: immunoSEQ multiplex PCR; the TCRdb copy retains only in-frame clones and omits some. The sample has 550,000 to 750,000 clones, about 90% seen once. Naive CD8 cells were CD45RO-negative, positively selected for CCR7, excluding terminally differentiated effector memory CD45RA+ cells. These data are taken from a study of shared clonotypes between healthy human individuals. Study results and caveats: Rarefaction showed sorted-subset sequencing was incomplete despite large depth. Tissue TCR repertoires likely differ from these blood-only repertoires.

The ends lost 3 bases at V and 3 bases at J; junction bases unmatched: 13. Germline-derived CDR1 and CDR2 are MDHEN and SYDVKM. The CDR3 sequence is 18 residues long. The specimen sequenced was naive CD8+ T cells sorted from blood. The clonotype originates from a man aged 25 to 45 in good health. The chain couples TRBV28 to TRBJ2-7; 11 bases map to TRBD2. CDR3 sequence (DNA): TGTGCCAGCAGTTTCTCTCACTTAACACTAGCGGGAGACTACGAGCAGTACTTC. It translates to CASSFSHLTLAGDYEQYF.